The 26 T cell receptor beta chains reported below all come from one sample, sequenced in a study of T cells after yellow fever vaccination. TCRdb re-analysed the 5' RACE reads in MiXCR, keeping a single row per CDR3 protein. The repertoire includes around 320,000 distinct CDR3 sequences, around 4.5% of them detected once, and approximately 19% sits in the top ten. The material was PBMCs, obtained 15 days after the yellow fever booster vaccination. The receptor set was obtained from a man in his late teens or twenties who received the YFV17D yellow fever vaccine.

This clonotype was found many times. The CDR3 sequence is CASSLKEFLDPGGYTF. The CDR3, as DNA: TGCGCCAGCAGCTTGAAGGAATTCCTGGACCCTGGGGGCTACACCTTC. This sequence joins TRBV5-1 and TRBJ1-2; D gene uncertain. The V gene lost 1 base and the J gene lost 8 bases, with 21 bases spanning the gap. CDR1 SGHRS and CDR2 YFSETQ come from the germline V gene. CDR3 length: 16 residues.

This clonotype was recorded a few times. This rearrangement joins TRBV28 to TRBJ2-2; 8 nucleotides align to TRBD1. V dropped 8 bases and J dropped 6; count of bases not matched to a gene: 8. The CDR3 extends over 14 amino acids. Germline values: CDR1 MDHEN, CDR2 SYDVKM. CDR3 DNA: TGTGCCAGCTTCAGGGGGCTCGTATCCGGGGAGCTGTTTTTT. It encodes CASFRGLVSGELFF.

This sequence joins TRBV29-1 and TRBJ2-7; TRBD1 matches at 10 bases. The CDR3 runs to 13 residues. The germline V gene has CDR1 SQVTM and CDR2 ANQGSEA. J gave up 5 bases and V 7 bases, and 8 bases lay outside the gene matches. CDR3 in amino acids: CSADDRGRDEQYF. The CDR3 bases are TGCAGCGCGGATGACAGGGGGCGCGACGAGCAGTACTTC.

The CDR3 loop is CASSFGGEPSNTGELFF. In nucleotides, the CDR3 is TGTGCCAGCAGCTTTGGCGGCGAACCTTCGAACACCGGGGAGCTGTTTTTT. The rearrangement links TRBV7-9 to TRBJ2-2; D is undetermined. V was clipped by 3 bases and J by 0 bases, with 14 bases between them. This CDR3 is built from 17 residues. The V gene's germline CDR1 is SEHNR and CDR2 FQNEAQ (reference sequence).

The chain carries TRBV2 and TRBJ2-2, with 10 bases fitting TRBD1. CDR1 is SNHLY and CDR2 is FYNNEI in the germline V gene. The CDR3 contains 15 residues. V trimming: 7 bases; J trimming: 5 bases; junction bases outside the gene matches: 7. For the CDR3, the DNA is TGTGCCAGCACCGGGGACAGGGGCGGAACCGGGGAGCTGTTTTTT. Translating gives CASTGDRGGTGELFF.

The chain employs TRBV18 and TRBJ2-5; D remains ambiguous. The CDR3 totals 14 residues. CDR1 is KGHSH, CDR2 LQKENI, per germline. V was trimmed by 3 bases and J by 2 bases, leaving 10 bases between them. CDR3 residues: CASSPYTGQETQYF. CDR3 nucleotide sequence: TGTGCCAGCTCACCCTACACCGGACAAGAGACCCAGTACTTC.

This clonotype appeared a few times. The V call is TRBV6-2 or TRBV6-3, the J call TRBJ1-2, with a weak D call TRBD1 (5 bases). CDR1 is MNHEY, CDR2 SVGEGT, per germline. The V and J ends lost 0 bases and 8 bases respectively, with 16 bases between them. This CDR3 spans 15 amino acids. The CDR3 DNA is TGTGCCAGCAGTTACTCGAGCGCCGGGGGACGAGGCTACACCTTC. It is translated as CASSYSSAGGRGYTF.

This clonotype has just a few counts. CDR3 in DNA: TGTGCCAGCAGCGTAGGAGGGGCGATCCCGGATACGCAGTATTTT. Its protein product is CASSVGGAIPDTQYF. The chain is built from TRBV9 and TRBJ2-3; the D gene could be TRBD1 or TRBD2 (5 bases each). Germline loops: CDR1 SGDLS, CDR2 YYNGEE. The CDR3 spans 15 residues. Trimming removed 0 bases from V and 6 bases from J, with 14 bases in between.

This clonotype was seen at least ten times. The chain has TRBV12-3 or TRBV12-4 and TRBJ2-7, with 9 nucleotides matching TRBD2. The CDR3 runs 15 residues. The V gene end was trimmed by 6 bases and the J gene end by 0 bases; junction bases not matched to a gene: 6. The CDR3 sequence: CASSPSGDTSYEQYF. The CDR3 DNA reads as TGTGCCAGCAGCCCTAGCGGGGATACCTCCTACGAGCAGTACTTC.

This clonotype was counted at least ten times. The rearrangement uses TRBV7-9 and TRBJ1-3; D remains unclear. This CDR3 is 18 amino acids long. V was pared by 1 base and J by 0 bases, with 16 bases between. CDR1 and CDR2 (germline): SEHNR, FQNEAQ (reference sequence). Written as DNA, the CDR3 is TGTGCCAGCAGCTTAGGGATTTCGGGCTTCATCTCTGGAAACACCATATATTTT. Its translation: CASSLGISGFISGNTIYF.

This clonotype was counted only a few times. J is TRBJ1-5 and V is TRBV4-1; TRBD1 agrees at 8 bases. Trimming at V came to 2 bases and at J to 2 bases, leaving 5 bases not matched to a gene. The CDR3 has 16 amino acids. Germline CDR1 and CDR2: MGHRA and YSYEKL. The DNA of the CDR3 is TGCGCCAGCAGCCAACAGGGGGCCCTTGGCAATCAGCCCCAGCATTTT. Protein sequence: CASSQQGALGNQPQHF.

Many counts were recorded for this clonotype. The V and J genes are TRBV5-1 and TRBJ1-6, with D possibly matching TRBD1 (5 bases). Germline V gene sequence: CDR1 SGHRS, CDR2 YFSETQ. The CDR3 is 15 residues long. Between the trimmed V and J ends, which lost 0 bases and 8 bases, there was a span of 12 bases. The CDR3: CASSLDGGPYSPLHF. CDR3 DNA sequence: TGCGCCAGCAGCTTGGATGGGGGACCCTATTCACCCCTCCACTTT.

This clonotype was recorded many times. The gene calls are TRBV5-6 and TRBJ1-5, with D unresolved. The CDR3 sequence is 15 residues long. From germline, CDR1 is SGHDT and CDR2 YYEEEE. V lost 0 bases and J 7 bases, leaving 14 bases between the germline ends. The DNA of the CDR3 is TGTGCCAGCAGCTTGGGAGCAGGTTGGAGACAGCCCCAGCATTTT. Translating it yields CASSLGAGWRQPQHF. Based on the CDR3 plus reference TRBV5-6 and TRBJ1-5, the full variable domain is DAGVTQSPTHLIKTRGQQVTLRCSPKSGHDTVSWYQQALGQGPQFIFQYYEEEERQRGNFPDRFSGHQFPNYSSELNVNALLLGDSALYLCASSLGAGWRQPQHFGDGTRLSIL.

The table lists this clonotype with a few counts. The chain combines TRBV3-1 with TRBJ1-6; TRBD1 agrees at 12 bases. With V trimmed by 5 bases and J by 8 bases, 7 bases remained unmatched. The length of the CDR3 is 16 residues. Germline loops: CDR1 LGHDT, CDR2 YNNKEL (reference sequence). CDR3 nucleotides: TGTGCCAGCAGCAGAAGGGACAGGGGGCTCTATTCACCCCTCCACTTT. Translated: CASSRRDRGLYSPLHF.

The chain couples TRBV5-6 to TRBJ2-5; perhaps D is TRBD1 or TRBD2 (5 bases each). The CDR3 contains 14 residues. The V and J ends lost 4 bases and 2 bases respectively, with 12 bases between them. The V gene's germline CDR1 is SGHDT and CDR2 YYEEEE. The CDR3: CASSKGTAQETQYF. CDR3 bases: TGTGCCAGCAGCAAAGGGACGGCGCAAGAGACCCAGTACTTC.

This clonotype has a count of ten or more. V and J are TRBV7-9 and TRBJ1-2; no reliable D call. Germline assignment: CDR1 SEHNR and CDR2 FQNEAQ (reference sequence). CDR3 length equals 12 residues. V was shortened by 3 bases and J by 7 bases, with 9 bases between the two germline ends. CDR3 amino acids: CASSFADSGYTF. For the CDR3, the DNA is TGTGCCAGCAGCTTCGCGGACTCTGGCTACACCTTC.

This rearrangement joins TRBV7-9 to TRBJ2-6; no clear D gene. Germline assignment: CDR1 SEHNR and CDR2 FQNEAQ (reference sequence). The V end was cut by 5 bases, the J end by 4 bases, with 12 bases between. There are 15 residues in the CDR3. CDR3 in DNA: TGTGCCAGCAGCCCCAGTGGAGCAGGGGCCAACGTCCTGACTTTC. It yields the protein CASSPSGAGANVLTF. The entire variable domain, with the rest obtained from reference TRBV7-9 and TRBJ2-6, is as follows: DTGVSQNPRHKITKRGQNVTFRCDPISEHNRLYWYRQTLGQGPEFLTYFQNEAQLEKSRLLSDRFSAERPKGSFSTLEIQRTEQGDSAMYLCASSPSGAGANVLTFGAGSRLTVL.

This clonotype was counted at least ten times. The chain joins TRBV20-1 to TRBJ2-1, with TRBD2 matching 11 bases. V shed 5 bases and J 4 bases; nucleotides not matched to a gene: 7. This CDR3 spans 15 amino acids. Germline CDR1 reads DFQATT; CDR2 reads SNEGSKA (reference sequence). This chain's CDR3 is CSAHTGTSGYNEQFF. CDR3 DNA sequence: TGCAGTGCTCACACCGGGACTAGCGGTTACAATGAGCAGTTCTTC.

At least ten counts were recorded for this clonotype. The gene calls are TRBV20-1 and TRBJ2-3; TRBD1 aligns across 11 bases. This CDR3 has 14 amino acids. Per the germline V gene, CDR1 is DFQATT and CDR2 is SNEGSKA (reference sequence). J gave up 7 bases and V 6 bases, and 9 bases lay outside the gene matches. The DNA for the CDR3 is TGCAGTGCCACCGGACAGGGGGCACGGAATACGCAGTATTTT. Translated: CSATGQGARNTQYF.

The V call is TRBV18, the J call TRBJ2-5; 7 nucleotides line up with TRBD1. The CDR3 consists of 13 residues. With V trimmed by 8 bases and J by 2 bases, 5 bases remained unmatched. Germline V lookup: CDR1 KGHSH, CDR2 LQKENI. Here the CDR3 reads CASATGNQETQYF. The CDR3 nucleotides are TGTGCCAGCGCGACAGGGAATCAAGAGACCCAGTACTTC.

This chain uses TRBV5-5 with TRBJ1-5, with 7 bases aligning to TRBD1. The CDR3 has 18 amino acids. The germline V gene has CDR1 SGHKS and CDR2 YYEKEE (reference sequence). Unmatched junction bases numbered 18, after V lost 3 bases and J lost 6 bases. CDR3 in amino acids: CASSSGTEYFSEGQPQHF. As DNA, the CDR3 is TGTGCCAGCAGCTCCGGGACAGAATATTTTTCCGAGGGTCAGCCCCAGCATTTT.

In this sample, this clonotype turned up a few times. The chain links TRBV6-5 to TRBJ2-3; 9 positions match TRBD1. CDR3 length equals 18 residues. Trimming removed 0 bases from V and 5 bases from J; junction bases left unmatched: 12. The germline CDR1 and CDR2 sequences are MNHEY and SVGAGI. CDR3 sequence reads: CASSYSGIPQGAGDTQYF. The CDR3 coding sequence is TGTGCCAGCAGTTACTCGGGAATCCCACAGGGGGCAGGAGATACGCAGTATTTT.

The chain couples TRBV7-2 to TRBJ2-3; D unresolved. The CDR3 consists of 14 residues. Germline assignment: CDR1 SGHTA and CDR2 FQGNSA. The germline V and J ends were trimmed by 3 bases and 6 bases, with 13 bases remaining between them. CDR3 bases: TGTGCCAGCAGCTTTACTCAAGATGGGGATACGCAGTATTTT. Translation gives CASSFTQDGDTQYF. The full variable domain, in which reference TRBV7-2 and TRBJ2-3 provide the parts outside the CDR3, is GAGVSQSPSNKVTEKGKDVELRCDPISGHTALYWYRQSLGQGLEFLIYFQGNSAPDKSGLPSDRFSAERTGGSVSTLTIQRTQQEDSAVYLCASSFTQDGDTQYFGPGTRLTVL.

The table lists this clonotype with many counts. The chain has TRBV5-1 and TRBJ2-7, with D tentatively TRBD2 (5 bases). The CDR3 spans 14 residues. Germline CDR1 reads SGHRS; CDR2 reads YFSETQ. V gave up 3 bases and J gave up 6 bases, with 16 bases separating them. This CDR3 reads CASSSLSGSGEQYV. CDR3 DNA sequence: TGCGCCAGCAGCTCCCTCTCGGGATCAGGCGAGCAGTACGTC.

This clonotype was seen many times. V gene TRBV12-3 or TRBV12-4 combines with J gene TRBJ2-7; TRBD1 aligns across 7 bases. The CDR3 runs 14 residues. V lost 6 bases to trimming and J lost 7 bases; unmatched junction nucleotides: 12. The CDR3 coding sequence is TGTGCCAGCAGGTCATCCGGGGACAGCGCAGAGCAGTACTTC. It translates to CASRSSGDSAEQYF.

The rearrangement links TRBV15 to TRBJ1-1, with D hard to call. V lost 1 base, J lost 0 bases, and 12 bases lay in between. Germline V lookup: CDR1 LNHNV, CDR2 YYDKDF (reference sequence). The length of the CDR3 is 16 residues. The CDR3 sequence: CATSRVKDGMNTEAFF. CDR3 sequence (DNA): TGTGCCACCAGCAGAGTCAAGGACGGGATGAACACTGAAGCTTTCTTT.